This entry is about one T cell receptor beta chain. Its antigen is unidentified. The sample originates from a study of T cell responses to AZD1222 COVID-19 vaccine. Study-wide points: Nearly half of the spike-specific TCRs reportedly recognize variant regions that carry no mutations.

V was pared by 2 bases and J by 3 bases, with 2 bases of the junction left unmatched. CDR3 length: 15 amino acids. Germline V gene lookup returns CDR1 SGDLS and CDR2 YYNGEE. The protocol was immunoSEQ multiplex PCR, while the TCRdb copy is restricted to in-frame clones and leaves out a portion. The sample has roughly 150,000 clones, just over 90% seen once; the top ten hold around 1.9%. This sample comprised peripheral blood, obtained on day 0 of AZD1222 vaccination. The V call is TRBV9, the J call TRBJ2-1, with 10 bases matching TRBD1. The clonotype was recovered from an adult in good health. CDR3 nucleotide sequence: TGTGCCAGCAGCGTGGGACAGGGGTACTACAATGAGCAGTTCTTC. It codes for CASSVGQGYYNEQFF.